The present entry profiles one TCR beta chain with its context. The antigen remains undetermined. This sample stems from a study of cytomegalovirus exposure and HLA in healthy donors. General study results and limits: By HLA locus, TCR association rates varied in a later analysis, with DRB1 showing the most and HLA-C the fewest. An apparent linkage of common viral pathogens to several of the most significant clusters emerged in a later analysis. Based on reports, TCR beta sequences accurately predicted HLA-A and HLA-B alleles for most subjects. Later analysis associated a missense DCLRE1C variant with TCR beta V- and J-gene trimming.

Germline V lookup: CDR1 MRHNA, CDR2 SNTAGT. Deletions cut 2 bases from V and 4 bases from J, with 11 bases between. The CDR3 is 14 residues long. A multiplex PCR was run with 60 Vbeta primers and 13 Jbeta primers. Some clones are missing from TCRdb's copy, which holds only in-frame ones; the method was immunoSEQ multiplex PCR. The data show under 140,000 clones, approximately 79% seen once. V usage is TRBV6-4 and J usage is TRBJ1-2; possibly TRBD1 for D (5 bases). This clonotype originated in a man aged 30-40 years in good health and CMV-seropositive. Specimen: PBMCs. Here the CDR3 DNA reads TGTGCCAGCAGTGACCTCCCAAGGGGCTATGGCTACACCTTC. Amino acids: CASSDLPRGYGYTF.